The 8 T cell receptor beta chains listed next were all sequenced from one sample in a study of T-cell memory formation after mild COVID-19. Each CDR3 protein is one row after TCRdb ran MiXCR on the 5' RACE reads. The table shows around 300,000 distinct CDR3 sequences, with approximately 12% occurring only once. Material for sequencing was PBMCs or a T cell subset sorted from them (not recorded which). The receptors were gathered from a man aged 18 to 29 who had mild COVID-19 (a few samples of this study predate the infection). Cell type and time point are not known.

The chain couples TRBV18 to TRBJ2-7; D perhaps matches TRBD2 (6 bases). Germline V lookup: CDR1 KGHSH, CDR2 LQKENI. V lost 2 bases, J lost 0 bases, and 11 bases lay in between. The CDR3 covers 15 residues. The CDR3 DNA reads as TGTGCCAGCTCACCAGGGGCGGGGAGCTCCTACGAGCAGTACGTC. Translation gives CASSPGAGSSYEQYV.

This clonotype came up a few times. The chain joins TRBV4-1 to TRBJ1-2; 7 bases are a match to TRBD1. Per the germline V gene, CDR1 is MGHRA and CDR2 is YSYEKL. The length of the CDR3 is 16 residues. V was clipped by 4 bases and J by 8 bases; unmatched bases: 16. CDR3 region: CASSLSGQPNSGGYTF. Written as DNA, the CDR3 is TGCGCCAGCAGCCTTTCGGGACAGCCTAATTCTGGCGGCTACACCTTC.

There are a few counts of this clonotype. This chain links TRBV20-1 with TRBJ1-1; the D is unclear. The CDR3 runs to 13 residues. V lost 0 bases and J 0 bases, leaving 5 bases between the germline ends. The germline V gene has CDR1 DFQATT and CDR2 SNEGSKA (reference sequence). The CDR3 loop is CSARESLNTEAFF. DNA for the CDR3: TGCAGTGCTAGAGAGAGCTTGAACACTGAAGCTTTCTTT.

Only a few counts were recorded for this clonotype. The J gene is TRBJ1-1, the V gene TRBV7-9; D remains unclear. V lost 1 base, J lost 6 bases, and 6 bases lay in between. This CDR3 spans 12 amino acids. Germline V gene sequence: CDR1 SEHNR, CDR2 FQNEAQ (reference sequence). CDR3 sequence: CASSLDSPEAFF. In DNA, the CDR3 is TGTGCCAGCAGCTTAGATTCCCCTGAAGCTTTCTTT.

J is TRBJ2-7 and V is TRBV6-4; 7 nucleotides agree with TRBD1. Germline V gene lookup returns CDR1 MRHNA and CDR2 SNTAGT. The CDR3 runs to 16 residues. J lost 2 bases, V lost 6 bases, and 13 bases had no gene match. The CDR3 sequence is CASRRPRGIFPYEQYV. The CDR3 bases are TGTGCCAGCAGACGACCCAGGGGGATCTTCCCCTACGAGCAGTACGTC.

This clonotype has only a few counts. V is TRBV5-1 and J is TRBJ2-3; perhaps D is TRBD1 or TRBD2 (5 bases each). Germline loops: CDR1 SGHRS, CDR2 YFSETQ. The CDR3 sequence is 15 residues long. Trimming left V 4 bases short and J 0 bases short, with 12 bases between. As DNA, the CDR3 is TGCGCCAGCAGCCCGGGGACGGAAAGCACAGATACGCAGTATTTT. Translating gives CASSPGTESTDTQYF.

CDR3 protein: CASSTGGVTDTQYF. DNA of the CDR3: TGTGCCAGCAGCACTGGGGGGGTCACAGATACGCAGTATTTT. The V gene is TRBV5-4, the J gene TRBJ2-3; 7 positions agree with TRBD2. The J segment lost 2 bases and the V segment lost 4 bases, leaving 4 bases of the junction unmatched. The germline V gene has CDR1 SGHNT and CDR2 YYREEE (reference sequence). This CDR3 region has 14 residues.

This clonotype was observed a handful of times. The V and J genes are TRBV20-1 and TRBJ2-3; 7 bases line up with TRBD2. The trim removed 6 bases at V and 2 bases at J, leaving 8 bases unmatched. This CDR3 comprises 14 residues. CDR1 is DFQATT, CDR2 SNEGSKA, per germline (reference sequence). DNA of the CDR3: TGCAGTGCCTCGAGCGGGACCTACACAGATACGCAGTATTTT. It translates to CSASSGTYTDTQYF.